This T cell receptor beta chain was identified during a study of glioma-infiltrating T cells after dendritic cell vaccination (dated by TCRdb to 2016 to 2017). With respect to the entire study: A cohort of approximately 15 glioblastoma patients from Phase I and II dendritic cell vaccination trials was included, of whom 9 were newly diagnosed and 6 had recurrent disease. Between the early 2000s and the early 2010s, the patients were given dendritic cell vaccination pulsed with autologous tumor lysate. To make the vaccine, monocyte-derived dendritic cells were cultured for about seven days with IL-4 and GM-CSF and then pulsed overnight with autologous tumor lysate. Each patient got three intradermal injections of the dendritic cell vaccine, spaced at biweekly intervals, in the arm below the axilla. Tumor-infiltrating lymphocyte content was quantified and tumor and blood repertoires were compared in dendritic cell-vaccinated glioblastoma patients by deep sequencing of TCR beta CDR3 regions. Survival after dendritic cell vaccination was correlated with TCR sequencing metrics, such as TIL content and the overlap between tumor and blood repertoires.

Patients were selected on the basis of adequate residual fresh-frozen tumor tissue and more than two years of available survival data. None of the glioblastoma patients carried an isocitrate dehydrogenase mutation, although molecular status otherwise varied. PBMC collection took place before vaccination, two weeks after the third vaccination, and at tumor progression if progression occurred. The Qiagen DNeasy Blood extraction Kit was used to extract genomic DNA. CDR1 and CDR2 were assigned from the germline V gene as SGHRS and YFSETQ. V trim: 0 bases; J trim: 1 base; unmatched bases: 4. Measured from the cysteine to the phenylalanine, the CDR3 is 16 residues long. CDR3 DNA is the only sequence kept; it has 48 bases, read in frame from the first base. TCRB CDR3 regions were amplified from 1.5 to 2 ug genomic DNA, or all available DNA if less, using the immunoSEQ assay. For multiplex PCR, 60 forward primers for TCR V beta segments and 13 reverse primers for J beta segments were used. To estimate reads per starting template, synthetic control templates were spiked into each sample at limiting dilution. Sequencing produced 87 bp reads on the Illumina HiSeq System. On the study's bioinformatics: PCR and sequencing errors were removed by a nearest neighbor algorithm that merged closely related sequences. TCR overlap was defined as the percentage of unique tumor TCR beta sequences that were also present in the same patient's peripheral blood. The table comes from immuneACCESS by way of TCRdb, which keeps in-frame sequences with V and J called. Part of the clones is missing from these tables; in studies checked, under half for an unresolved V gene and the rest for unknown reasons. Clonal size and the V and J genes are those of that table, whereas D and trimming came from the DNA. Recorded for this sample are nearly 85,000 clones; roughly 90% of them occurred a single time. Jointly, the top ten make up 3.2% of the sample.

The research as a whole found: After dendritic cell vaccination, a higher estimated pretreatment TIL content predicted longer time to progression and overall survival. No direct relationship between TCR clonality and survival was found, suggesting that a diverse polyclonal response may matter. The three-group TCR overlap response model was characterized as speculative, and prospective validation of the model was stated to be required. The cohort was small and heterogeneous, only a few patients had full blood and tumor sets, and even fewer had initial-recurrent tumor pairs.

On this clone: There is no known antigen for this receptor. No base-level quality is on record; no much larger clone is a single base apart.

This receptor was obtained from a human donor with glioblastoma. This sequence uses TRBV5-1 and TRBJ2-3, and TRBD2 aligns with 8 junction nucleotides. Sequencing used blood, obtained before dendritic cell vaccination. In nucleotide form, the sequence is TGCGCCAGCAGCTTGGCCAGCGGGGGACGCACAGATACGCAGTATTTT. Protein translation: CASSLASGGRTDTQYF.